What follows are 19 T cell receptor beta chains derived from one specimen sequenced in a study of T cell clonotyping in hematopoietic cell transplantation. This table comes from immunoSEQ multiplex PCR, and its TCRdb copy is limited to in-frame clones, with some not included. The sample lists around 10,000 clones, approximately 93% occurring once. Sequenced material: PBMCs, taken 100 days after allogeneic stem cell transplant. These receptors all come from a male patient between 45 and 60 years old who had an allogeneic stem cell transplant from a related donor, so T cells may come from the graft donor. Some clones in this sample may be carry-over from other donors' samples.

The V and J genes are TRBV15 and TRBJ1-2; 8 bases fit TRBD1. The CDR3 is made up of 17 amino acids. Germline lookup yields CDR1 LNHNV and CDR2 YYDKDF (reference sequence). The ends lost 5 bases at V and 7 bases at J; junction bases unmatched: 18. CDR3 nucleotide sequence: TGTGCCACCAGCCCCCGACTCCTCAACACAGGGGGTGGTGGCTACACCTTC. Translating it yields CATSPRLLNTGGGGYTF.

This clone appeared once. This chain links TRBV4-1 with TRBJ2-1, with D perhaps given as TRBD1 or TRBD2 (5 bases each). V shed 0 bases and J shed 6 bases, with 12 bases lying between them. Germline CDR1 MGHRA, CDR2 YSYEKL. The CDR3 is 15 residues long. Here the CDR3 DNA reads TGCGCCAGCAGCCAAGACGGCAGGGCGGGCAATGAGCAGTTCTTC. It encodes CASSQDGRAGNEQFF.

The chain joins TRBV5-4 to TRBJ2-7; 8 bases are a match to TRBD1. The germline V gene has CDR1 SGHNT and CDR2 YYREEE (reference sequence). CDR3 size: 15 residues. The J segment lost 6 bases and the V segment lost 3 bases, leaving 11 bases of the junction unmatched. The CDR3 reads CASSSGQVNIGEQYF. In DNA form, the CDR3 reads TGTGCCAGCAGCTCGGGACAGGTCAATATCGGCGAGCAGTACTTC.

This chain connects TRBV2 to TRBJ1-6; tentatively, D is TRBD1 (5 bases). This CDR3 spans 15 amino acids. V shed 3 bases and J shed 6 bases, with 12 bases lying between them. The V gene's germline CDR1 is SNHLY and CDR2 FYNNEI. The CDR3 here is CASSEGRALNSPLHF. The CDR3 DNA is TGTGCCAGCAGTGAGGGCAGGGCTCTTAATTCACCCCTCCACTTT.

The chain carries TRBV30 and TRBJ2-6, with TRBD1 as a possible D gene (6 bases). The germline V gene encodes CDR1 GTSNPN and CDR2 SVGIG (reference sequence). Trimming removed 7 bases from V and 12 bases from J, with 13 bases in between. This CDR3 comprises 11 residues. CDR3 sequence: CAFLGGFVLTF. DNA of the CDR3: TGTGCCTTCCTAGGGGGTTTCGTCCTGACTTTC.

The rearrangement uses TRBV7-2 and TRBJ1-1; maybe TRBD1 (5 bases). The V end was cut by 5 bases, the J end by 0 bases, with 10 bases between. This CDR3 is 14 amino acids long. Germline V gives CDR1 SGHTA, CDR2 FQGNSA. The CDR3 loop is CASSPEGLNTEAFF. In nucleotides, the CDR3 is TGTGCCAGCAGCCCAGAGGGACTGAACACTGAAGCTTTCTTT.

The CDR3 DNA sequence: TGCGCCAGCAGCCAGACAGGGGGCTCTGAAAAACTGTTTTTT. As protein: CASSQTGGSEKLFF. The V gene is TRBV5-1, the J gene TRBJ1-4; the match to TRBD1 covers 10 bases. V trimming: 4 bases; J trimming: 7 bases; junction bases outside the gene matches: 4. Germline V gene sequence: CDR1 SGHRS, CDR2 YFSETQ. The CDR3 consists of 14 residues.

The chain joins TRBV5-4 to TRBJ2-7; tentatively, D is TRBD1 (6 bases). CDR3 length equals 12 residues. Deletions cut 4 bases from V and 2 bases from J, with 7 bases between. Germline CDR1 SGHNT, CDR2 YYREEE (reference sequence). As DNA, the CDR3 is TGTGCCAGCAGCCGGACAGCCTACGAGCAGTACTTC. Protein: CASSRTAYEQYF.

CDR3 protein: CASSPSGGAGEKLFF. The CDR3 DNA reads as TGTGCCAGCAGCCCAAGCGGAGGGGCCGGTGAAAAACTGTTTTTT. V gene TRBV9 combines with J gene TRBJ1-4; D may be TRBD1 (5 bases). Germline V CDR1 and CDR2: SGDLS, YYNGEE. V was pared by 4 bases and J by 7 bases, with 17 bases between. The CDR3 totals 15 residues.

The DNA of the CDR3 is TGTGCCAGTAGTATTACTAGCGGGGAGTACAATGAGCAGTTCTTC. Translation: CASSITSGEYNEQFF. This chain uses TRBV19 with TRBJ2-1, with 10 bases that match TRBD2. V trimming: 3 bases; J trimming: 4 bases; junction bases outside the gene matches: 3. CDR1 is LNHDA, CDR2 SQIVND, per germline (reference sequence). This CDR3 has 15 residues. The variable domain in full, completed from reference TRBV19 and TRBJ2-1, reads DGGITQSPKYLFRKEGQNVTLSCEQNLNHDAMYWYRQDPGQGLRLIYYSQIVNDFQKGDIAEGYSVSREKKESFPLTVTSAQKNPTAFYLCASSITSGEYNEQFFGPGTRLTVL.

This chain joins TRBV6-5 and TRBJ2-7; maybe TRBD1 (6 bases). There are 15 residues in the CDR3. Germline V gene lookup returns CDR1 MNHEY and CDR2 SVGAGI. The V and J ends lost 5 bases and 5 bases respectively, with 19 bases between them. CDR3 protein: CASSVTTGSSHEQYF. In nucleotides, the CDR3 is TGTGCCAGCAGTGTCACCACAGGGTCGTCACACGAGCAGTACTTC.

The chain is built from TRBV7-2 and TRBJ1-1, with TRBD1 as a possible D gene (6 bases). CDR1 and CDR2 (germline): SGHTA, FQGNSA. The CDR3 length is 16 residues. V was shortened by 5 bases and J by 0 bases, with 16 bases between the two germline ends. The CDR3 coding sequence is TGTGCCAGCAGCCGCGAAGGACAGCTCATGAACACTGAAGCTTTCTTT. Translating it yields CASSREGQLMNTEAFF.

The chain employs TRBV5-6 and TRBJ2-7, with D perhaps TRBD2 (6 bases). The germline V gene has CDR1 SGHDT and CDR2 YYEEEE. V shed 3 bases and J shed 3 bases, with 13 bases lying between them. CDR3 length: 14 amino acids. The CDR3 reads CASSSTRGGYEQYF. The CDR3 coding sequence is TGTGCCAGCAGCTCCACAAGGGGAGGCTACGAGCAGTACTTC.

The chain uses TRBV4-3 and TRBJ2-1, with 13 bases identical to TRBD2. Per germline, CDR1 LGHNA and CDR2 YSLEER. This CDR3 is built from 15 residues. The V and J ends lost 6 bases and 15 bases, in that order; junction bases with no gene match: 14. CDR3 protein: CASSTGTSGRARRFF. The CDR3 DNA sequence: TGCGCCAGCAGTACAGGCACTAGCGGGAGGGCTAGGCGGTTCTTC.

This chain connects TRBV27 to TRBJ2-3; possible D gene TRBD1, 5 bases. The CDR3 contains 15 residues. Germline-derived CDR1 and CDR2 are MNHEY and SMNVEV (reference sequence). Trimming removed 2 bases at V and 3 bases at J, with 12 bases between. CDR3 region: CASSLAGAGTDTQYF. CDR3 sequence (DNA): TGTGCCAGCAGTTTAGCTGGGGCCGGAACAGATACGCAGTATTTT.

The chain joins TRBV7-2 to TRBJ2-3; 8 bases are a match to TRBD1. V dropped 4 bases and J dropped 0; count of bases not matched to a gene: 15. CDR3 length: 19 amino acids. CDR1 is SGHTA and CDR2 is FQGNSA in the germline V gene. The CDR3 DNA reads as TGTGCCAGCAGCTCCATAGACAGGGGCGTATTCACTAGCACAGATACGCAGTATTTT. Translating it yields CASSSIDRGVFTSTDTQYF.

The chain employs TRBV11-3 and TRBJ2-1; TRBD1 aligns across 7 bases. CDR3 length: 14 residues. Trimming took 5 bases from V and 6 from J; bases not matched to a gene: 7. Germline CDR1 and CDR2: SGHNT and YENEEA. The CDR3 loop reads CASSRSTGSNEQFF. CDR3 DNA: TGTGCCAGCAGCCGATCGACAGGGTCCAATGAGCAGTTCTTC.

This clone is a singleton in its sample. V and J are TRBV7-9 and TRBJ2-7, with 8 bases that match TRBD1. V was pared by 5 bases and J by 1 base, with 7 bases of the junction left unmatched. The germline V gene encodes CDR1 SEHNR and CDR2 FQNEAQ (reference sequence). This CDR3 has 15 residues. CDR3 DNA sequence: TGTGCCAGCAGCCCTCAGGGGGCACGATCCTACGAGCAGTACTTC. It specifies CASSPQGARSYEQYF.

This chain links TRBV5-6 with TRBJ1-5, with 8 bases that match TRBD1. The V gene's germline CDR1 is SGHDT and CDR2 YYEEEE. The CDR3 spans 15 residues. The junction had 4 bases not matched to a gene; V was cut back by 0 bases and J by 5 bases. The CDR3 DNA follows: TGTGCCAGCAGCTTGGCGGACAGGGCCCATCAGCCCCAGCATTTT. Residues: CASSLADRAHQPQHF.